This T cell receptor (beta chain) emerged from a study of blood T cell repertoires in COVID-19. Background on the study: The study drew acute and convalescent COVID-19 samples from the United States, Italy and Spain. T cells, B-cell-depleted T cells, or PBMCs provided the cDNA or gDNA that served as material.

The CDR3 sequence is 15 residues long. From germline, CDR1 is SGHVS and CDR2 FNYEAQ. V dropped 2 bases and J dropped 3 bases, with 11 bases sitting between them. In the authors' methods: Nucleated cell counts were estimated from reference gene primer amplification. Measured with immunoSEQ multiplex PCR; TCRdb has only the in-frame clones, and not every one. V, J and clone size reflect that table, while D and trimming were determined from the DNA. The top ten clones hold around 14% of a sample with some 180,000 clones, roughly 88% of them seen once. This chain uses TRBV7-6 with TRBJ2-1, with D possibly matching TRBD2 (6 bases). The sequenced material came from peripheral blood. The source of this sequence is a human donor in a cohort sampled during active COVID-19. In nucleotides, the CDR3 is TGTGCCAGCAGCTTAACGAGGGAGGTCTACAATGAGCAGTTCTTC. Its protein product is CASSLTREVYNEQFF.